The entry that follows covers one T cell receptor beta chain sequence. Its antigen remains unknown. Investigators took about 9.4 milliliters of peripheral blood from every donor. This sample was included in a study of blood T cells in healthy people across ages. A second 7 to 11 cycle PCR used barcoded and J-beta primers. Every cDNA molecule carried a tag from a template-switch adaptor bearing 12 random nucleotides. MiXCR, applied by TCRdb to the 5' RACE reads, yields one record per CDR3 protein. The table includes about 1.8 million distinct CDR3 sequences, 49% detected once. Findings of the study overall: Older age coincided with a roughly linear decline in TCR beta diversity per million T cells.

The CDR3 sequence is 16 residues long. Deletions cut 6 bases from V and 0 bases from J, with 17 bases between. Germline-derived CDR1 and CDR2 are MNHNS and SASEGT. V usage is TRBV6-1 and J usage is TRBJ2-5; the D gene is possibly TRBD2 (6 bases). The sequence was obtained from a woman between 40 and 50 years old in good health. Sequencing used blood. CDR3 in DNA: TGTGCCAGCAGGGAGGGACCCGGTGTCGACCAAGAGACCCAGTACTTC. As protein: CASREGPGVDQETQYF.